A single T cell receptor beta chain is shown here with its context. Authors' data handling: Counts of nucleated cells, estimated from reference gene primer amplification, were obtained. Clones were read by immunoSEQ multiplex PCR, and TCRdb kept only the in-frame ones, dropping some. That table supplies the V and J calls and clone size; D and trimming were determined from the DNA. The sample consists of some 300,000 clones, around 87% of them appearing once. This sample is part of a study of blood T cell repertoires in COVID-19. The overall study: From the United States, Italy and Spain came samples of acute and convalescent COVID-19.

The CDR3 extends over 20 amino acids. Germline CDR1 is LGHDT and CDR2 is YNNKEL (reference sequence). V lost 4 bases and J lost 7; bases outside the gene matches: 20. The sample comprised peripheral blood. The clonotype was recovered from a man younger than 35 with active or convalescent COVID-19. This chain connects TRBV3-1 (or the pseudogene TRBV3-2) to TRBJ2-2; the match to TRBD2 covers 11 bases. The chain's CDR3 is CASSPRSTLSGRARIGELFF. The CDR3 nucleotides read TGTGCCAGCAGCCCGAGATCAACCCTTAGCGGGAGGGCCCGTATCGGGGAGCTGTTTTTT.